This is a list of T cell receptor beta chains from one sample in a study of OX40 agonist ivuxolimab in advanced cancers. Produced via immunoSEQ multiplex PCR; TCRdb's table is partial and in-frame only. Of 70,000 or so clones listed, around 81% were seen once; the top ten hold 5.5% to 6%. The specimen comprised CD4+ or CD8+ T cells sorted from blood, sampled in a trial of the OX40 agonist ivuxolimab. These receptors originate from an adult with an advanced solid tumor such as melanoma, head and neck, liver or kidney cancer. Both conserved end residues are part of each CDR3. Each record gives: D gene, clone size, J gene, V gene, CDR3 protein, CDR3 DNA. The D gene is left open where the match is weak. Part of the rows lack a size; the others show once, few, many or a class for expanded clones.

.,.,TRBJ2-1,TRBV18,CASSPIDPDNEQFF,TGTGCCAGCTCACCCATTGACCCGGACAATGAGCAGTTCTTC
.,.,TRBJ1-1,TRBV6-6,CASSPRRGQWGEAFF,TGTGCCAGCAGTCCGCGCAGGGGTCAGTGGGGTGAAGCTTTCTTT
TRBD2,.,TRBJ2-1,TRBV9,CASSTASGASGDEQFF,TGTGCCAGCAGCACCGCTAGCGGGGCCTCGGGGGATGAGCAGTTCTTC
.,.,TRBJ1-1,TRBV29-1,CSATKGSEAFF,TGCAGCGCCACCAAAGGATCTGAAGCTTTCTTT
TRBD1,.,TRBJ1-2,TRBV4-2,CASSQEGTAPYYTF,TGTGCCAGCAGCCAAGAGGGGACAGCCCCTTACTACACCTTC
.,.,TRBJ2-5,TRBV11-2,CASSKRTNQETQYF,TGTGCCAGCAGCAAGCGGACTAATCAAGAGACCCAGTACTTC
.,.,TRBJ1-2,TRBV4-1,CASSQWADNYGYTF,TGCGCCAGCAGCCAATGGGCCGATAACTATGGCTACACCTTC
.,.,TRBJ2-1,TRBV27,CASSWGRGNEQFF,TGTGCCAGCAGTTGGGGAAGAGGCAATGAGCAGTTCTTC
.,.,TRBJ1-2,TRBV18,CASSLTGSNYGYTF,TGTGCCAGCTCACTAACAGGGTCTAACTATGGCTACACCTTC
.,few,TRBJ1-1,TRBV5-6,CASSFERNTEAFF,TGTGCCAGCAGCTTCGAGAGGAACACTGAAGCTTTCTTT
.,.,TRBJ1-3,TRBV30,CAWSVNRVEIRMSGNTIYF,TGTGCCTGGAGTGTTAACAGGGTGGAAATTAGGATGTCTGGAAACACCATATATTTT
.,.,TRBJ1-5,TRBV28,CASSYGTVNQPQHF,TGTGCCAGCAGTTACGGGACGGTCAATCAGCCCCAGCATTTT